A single sample gave rise to the 8 T cell receptor beta chains below, sequenced in a study of spatial heterogeneity in lung cancer. Described time point: sample taken at primary tumor resection. General study points: In tumors, expanded intratumoral alpha and beta TCR counts tracked mutation counts.

For these TCRs, the target antigens are not known. TCRdb recomputed calls from the 5' RACE reads with MiXCR, one row per CDR3 protein. The table records around 5,000 distinct CDR3 sequences, 6% to 8.5% of them present only once. Sample: lung tumor tissue, taken at surgery. These receptor sequences come from a male donor with early-stage non-small cell lung cancer.

This clonotype was detected ten times or more. The gene calls are TRBV7-2 and TRBJ1-5; no definite D call. Trimming took off 5 bases at V and 4 bases at J, with 15 bases between the two ends. This CDR3 is 15 amino acids long. Germline V gives CDR1 SGHTA, CDR2 FQGNSA. CDR3 region: CASSPGGLGNQPQHF. The CDR3 DNA reads as TGTGCCAGCAGCCCCGGCGGGTTGGGAAATCAGCCCCAGCATTTT.

By share, this clonotype ranks as medium-sized. The rearrangement links TRBV11-3 to TRBJ2-5, with 7 bases fitting TRBD2. Germline V gives CDR1 SGHNT, CDR2 YENEEA. After removal of 3 bases from V and 7 bases from J, the junction contained 5 bases not matched to a gene. The CDR3 covers 13 residues. CDR3 DNA sequence: TGTGCCAGCAGCTTGCTAGCGGAAGGGACCCAGTACTTC. Its protein is CASSLLAEGTQYF.

In this sample, this clonotype is medium-sized (0.01 to 0.1%). The V call is TRBV11-2, the J call TRBJ2-7; D is unclear. There are 14 residues in the CDR3. Looked up from germline, CDR1 is SGHAT and CDR2 is FQNNGV. The V and J ends lost 2 bases and 0 bases respectively, with 8 bases between them. The CDR3 protein is CASSLNQNSYEQYF. CDR3 bases: TGTGCCAGCAGCTTAAACCAGAACTCCTACGAGCAGTACTTC.

This clonotype is deemed medium-sized. The chain employs TRBV20-1 and TRBJ2-7; TRBD2 matches at 8 bases. V was pared by 4 bases and J by 5 bases, with 10 bases of the junction left unmatched. The CDR3 has 14 residues. Germline lookup yields CDR1 DFQATT and CDR2 SNEGSKA (reference sequence). CDR3 DNA sequence: TGCAGTGCTATCTCGGAGCGGGGGATAAACGAGCAGTACTTC. Translation gives CSAISERGINEQYF.

There are many counts of this clonotype. This chain joins TRBV6-5 and TRBJ2-2, with D possibly matching TRBD1 (5 bases). Trimming took 4 bases from V and 0 from J, leaving 9 bases between them. There are 15 residues in the CDR3. Germline assignment: CDR1 MNHEY and CDR2 SVGAGI. The chain's CDR3 is CASSWQGTNTGELFF. The DNA for the CDR3 is TGTGCCAGCAGTTGGCAGGGTACGAACACCGGGGAGCTGTTTTTT.

This clonotype showed up many times. The chain uses TRBV12-3 or TRBV12-4 and TRBJ2-5; 14 positions match TRBD2. The V gene end was trimmed by 7 bases and the J gene end by 2 bases; junction bases not matched to a gene: 6. CDR3 size: 16 residues. The CDR3 loop reads CASTPGLAGEQETQYF. The CDR3 DNA is TGTGCCAGCACCCCGGGACTAGCGGGGGAGCAAGAGACCCAGTACTTC.

The sample holds many counts of this clonotype. The chain's CDR3 is CASSLDSGRAFVQETQYF. The DNA for the CDR3 is TGTGCCAGCAGCTTAGATAGCGGGAGGGCCTTTGTACAAGAGACCCAGTACTTC. The chain employs TRBV7-8 and TRBJ2-5, with TRBD2 matching over 11 bases. The germline CDR1 and CDR2 sequences are SGHVS and FQNEAQ. Unmatched junction bases numbered 9, after V lost 1 base and J lost 2 bases. The CDR3 has 18 amino acids.

In its sample, this clonotype is medium-sized. The rearrangement links TRBV12-3 or TRBV12-4 to TRBJ1-5; D may be TRBD1 (6 bases). Trimming took off 5 bases at V and 4 bases at J, with 9 bases between the two ends. The CDR3 length is 13 residues. The CDR3 is CASSADRNQPQHF. The CDR3 DNA sequence: TGTGCCAGCAGTGCCGACAGGAATCAGCCCCAGCATTTT.